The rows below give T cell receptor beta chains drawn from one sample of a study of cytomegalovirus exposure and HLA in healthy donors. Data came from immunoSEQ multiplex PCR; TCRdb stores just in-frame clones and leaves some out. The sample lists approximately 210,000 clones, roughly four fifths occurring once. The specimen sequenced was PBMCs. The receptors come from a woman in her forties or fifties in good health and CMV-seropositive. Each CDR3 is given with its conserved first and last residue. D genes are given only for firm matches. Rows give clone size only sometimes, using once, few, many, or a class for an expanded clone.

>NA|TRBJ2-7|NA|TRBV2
CASRSEYEQYF
TGTGCCAGCAGGTCGGAGTACGAGCAGTACTTC
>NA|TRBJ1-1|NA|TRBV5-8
CASSLYGAGGNTEAFF
TGTGCCAGCAGCTTGTACGGGGCGGGGGGGAACACTGAAGCTTTCTTT
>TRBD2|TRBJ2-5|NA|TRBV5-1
CASSFGLAETQYF
TGCGCCAGCAGCTTCGGACTAGCGGAGACCCAGTACTTC
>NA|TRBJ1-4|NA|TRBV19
CASSIKIKGEKLFF
TGTGCCAGTAGTATCAAGATCAAGGGGGAAAAACTGTTTTTT
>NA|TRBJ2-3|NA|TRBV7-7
CASSLHGSDTQYF
TGTGCCAGCAGCCTACATGGGAGTGATACGCAGTATTTT
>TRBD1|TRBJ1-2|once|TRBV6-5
CASTRGQVGGYTF
TGTGCCAGCACCCGGGGACAGGTCGGGGGCTACACCTTC
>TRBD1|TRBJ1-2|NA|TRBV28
CASSVLQGARGAGYTF
TGTGCCAGCAGTGTACTACAGGGGGCGAGGGGTGCTGGCTACACCTTC
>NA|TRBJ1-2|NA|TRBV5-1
CASSLSQGDYGYTF
TGCGCCAGCAGCTTGTCCCAAGGAGACTATGGCTACACCTTC
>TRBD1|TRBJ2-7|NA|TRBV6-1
CASSVGTGTYEQYF
TGTGCCAGCAGTGTTGGGACAGGGACCTACGAGCAGTACTTC
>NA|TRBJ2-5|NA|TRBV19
CASSLTVVETQYF
TGTGCCAGTAGTCTAACAGTGGTCGAGACCCAGTACTTC
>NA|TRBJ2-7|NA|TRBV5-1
CASSLQGRQQYF
TGCGCCAGCAGCTTACAGGGACGCCAGCAGTACTTC
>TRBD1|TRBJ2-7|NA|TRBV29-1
CSVQPGTGGYEQYF
TGCAGCGTTCAACCAGGAACAGGGGGATACGAGCAGTACTTC
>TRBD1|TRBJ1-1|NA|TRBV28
CASSTLGQGATEAFF
TGTGCCAGCAGCACCTTGGGACAGGGGGCGACTGAAGCTTTCTTT
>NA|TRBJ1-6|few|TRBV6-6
CASKGQGNNSPLHF
TGTGCCAGCAAAGGGCAGGGGAATAATTCACCCCTCCACTTT
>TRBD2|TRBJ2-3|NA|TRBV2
CASSGTQRGGGTDTQYF
TGTGCCAGCAGTGGGACCCAGCGGGGGGGAGGCACAGATACGCAGTATTTT
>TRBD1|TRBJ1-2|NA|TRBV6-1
CASSELQTGWNGYTF
TGTGCCAGCAGTGAACTTCAGACAGGGTGGAACGGCTACACCTTC
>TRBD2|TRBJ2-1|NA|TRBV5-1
CASSSPGGGLIDEQFF
TGCGCCAGCAGCTCCCCCGGGGGGGGCCTTATAGATGAGCAGTTCTTC